Below are 23 T cell receptor beta chains sequenced from a single sample in a study of T cell responses to AZD1222 COVID-19 vaccine. Some clones are missing from TCRdb's copy, which holds only in-frame ones; the method was immunoSEQ multiplex PCR. Among some 70,000 clones listed, roughly 84% were seen once. This specimen consisted of peripheral blood, obtained on day 0 of AZD1222 vaccination. The receptors were sampled from an adult in good health.

The chain links TRBV7-2 to TRBJ2-7, with TRBD2 as a possible D gene (5 bases). CDR3 size: 15 residues. Germline CDR1 reads SGHTA; CDR2 reads FQGNSA. The V and J ends lost 1 base and 4 bases respectively, with 14 bases between them. For the CDR3, the DNA is TGTGCCAGCAGCTTAGGAGGAACTAGGTCGTACGAGCAGTACTTC. The encoded protein is CASSLGGTRSYEQYF. The whole variable domain, filled in from reference TRBV7-2 and TRBJ2-7, reads GAGVSQSPSNKVTEKGKDVELRCDPISGHTALYWYRQSLGQGLEFLIYFQGNSAPDKSGLPSDRFSAERTGGSVSTLTIQRTQQEDSAVYLCASSLGGTRSYEQYFGPGTRLTVT.

Ten or more counts support this clone. The chain links TRBV30 to TRBJ2-1; 11 nucleotides agree with TRBD1. The CDR3 runs 14 residues. The V gene end was trimmed by 1 base and the J gene end by 8 bases; junction bases not matched to a gene: 4. Germline V CDR1 and CDR2: GTSNPN, SVGIG (reference sequence). CDR3 in amino acids: CAWSGGQGGDEQFF. The CDR3 DNA sequence: TGTGCCTGGAGTGGGGGACAGGGGGGCGATGAGCAGTTCTTC.

The chain employs TRBV2 and TRBJ1-1, with 7 bases identical to TRBD1. V was pared by 9 bases and J by 7 bases, with 8 bases of the junction left unmatched. The CDR3 sequence is 12 residues long. Germline CDR1 is SNHLY and CDR2 is FYNNEI. The CDR3 protein is CARTTGNGEAFF. The CDR3 region has the DNA TGTGCCAGGACGACAGGGAATGGTGAAGCTTTCTTT.

The CDR3 here is CASSLRTGGQGGNTIYF. The CDR3 coding sequence is TGTGCCAGCAGCTTGCGGACAGGGGGTCAGGGTGGAAACACCATATATTTT. The V call is TRBV7-8, the J call TRBJ1-3, with TRBD1 identical over 10 bases. J lost 3 bases, V lost 3 bases, and 8 bases had no gene match. Per the germline V gene, CDR1 is SGHVS and CDR2 is FQNEAQ. The CDR3 runs 17 residues.

This sequence joins TRBV19 and TRBJ1-2; TRBD1 is a possible D gene (5 bases). The CDR3 has 14 amino acids. CDR1 and CDR2 from the germline V gene are LNHDA and SQIVND (reference sequence). With 5 bases removed from V and 3 bases from J, the gap between germline ends came to 13 bases. The CDR3 nucleotides are TGTGCCAGTAGTCGTAGGGGTTACGACTATGGCTACACCTTC. Its protein product is CASSRRGYDYGYTF.

J is TRBJ1-1 and V is TRBV2, with TRBD1 identical over 9 bases. The CDR3 runs to 13 residues. J lost 1 base, V lost 10 bases, and 4 bases had no gene match. Looked up from germline, CDR1 is SNHLY and CDR2 is FYNNEI. The CDR3 region has the DNA TGTGCCACCCAGGGACAGGGGAACACTGAAGCTTTCTTT. Amino acids: CATQGQGNTEAFF.

The chain carries TRBV7-9 and TRBJ1-1, with D perhaps matching TRBD1 (6 bases). The germline V and J ends were trimmed by 1 base and 4 bases, with 10 bases remaining between them. The CDR3 consists of 14 residues. Germline loops: CDR1 SEHNR, CDR2 FQNEAQ (reference sequence). The CDR3 protein is CASSLVQGSTEAFF. The CDR3 region has the DNA TGTGCCAGCAGCTTAGTACAGGGAAGCACTGAAGCTTTCTTT.

This rearrangement joins TRBV13 to TRBJ1-2; D is possibly TRBD1 (5 bases). Germline loops: CDR1 PRHDT, CDR2 FYEKMQ (reference sequence). Deletions cut 5 bases from V and 1 base from J, with 11 bases between. The CDR3 covers 14 residues. Here the CDR3 reads CASSQGTGNYGYTF. In DNA, the CDR3 is TGTGCCAGCAGCCAAGGCACAGGTAACTATGGCTACACCTTC.

The V and J genes are TRBV9 and TRBJ1-1; tentative D call: TRBD1 (5 bases). The V gene lost 0 bases and the J gene lost 0 bases, with 15 bases spanning the gap. The length of the CDR3 is 17 residues. Germline V gene data show CDR1 as SGDLS and CDR2 as YYNGEE. CDR3 in DNA: TGTGCCAGCAGCGTAGCTACAGAGACAGCCATGAACACTGAAGCTTTCTTT. Translated: CASSVATETAMNTEAFF.

The V gene is TRBV6-5, the J gene TRBJ2-7; 7 nucleotides match TRBD2. V lost 0 bases and J lost 4; bases outside the gene matches: 9. The CDR3 contains 16 residues. Per the germline V gene, CDR1 is MNHEY and CDR2 is SVGAGI. CDR3 loop: CASSYSRASGAYEQYF. In DNA form, the CDR3 reads TGTGCCAGCAGTTACTCGAGGGCTAGCGGTGCGTACGAGCAGTACTTC.

The chain uses TRBV3-1 (or the pseudogene TRBV3-2) and TRBJ1-2; no reliable D call. CDR1 and CDR2 (germline): LGHDT, YNNKEL (reference sequence). With 0 bases removed from V and 7 bases from J, the gap between germline ends came to 3 bases. The CDR3 is made up of 11 amino acids. This CDR3 reads CASSQDSGYTF. The CDR3 DNA reads TGTGCCAGCAGCCAAGATTCTGGCTACACCTTC.

The rearrangement joins TRBV5-1 to TRBJ1-1; D is undetermined. This CDR3 region has 13 residues. Germline lookup yields CDR1 SGHRS and CDR2 YFSETQ. Deletions cut 2 bases from V and 8 bases from J, with 13 bases between. The CDR3 region has the DNA TGCGCCAGCAGCTTAGGAAGGAACAGAGAAGCTTTCTTT. Translation: CASSLGRNREAFF.

The rearrangement uses TRBV7-2 and TRBJ2-7, with TRBD1 matching 11 bases. The CDR3 loop spans 14 amino acids. Germline trimming cut 1 base from V and 6 bases from J; bases unmatched to any gene: 2. Germline lookup yields CDR1 SGHTA and CDR2 FQGNSA. Written as DNA, the CDR3 is TGTGCCAGCAGCTTAGTGGGACAGGGGGGCGAGCAGTACTTC. Amino acid sequence: CASSLVGQGGEQYF.

As DNA, the CDR3 is TGTGCCAGCAGTATTGGACTCCCCCCAGATACGCAGTATTTT. Its translation is CASSIGLPPDTQYF. This chain connects TRBV2 to TRBJ2-3, with D possibly TRBD2 on 5 matching bases. This CDR3 is 14 amino acids long. Germline V gives CDR1 SNHLY, CDR2 FYNNEI. Trimming left V 5 bases short and J 4 bases short, with 13 bases between.

The chain carries TRBV27 and TRBJ2-7; 11 bases fit TRBD1. Unmatched junction bases numbered 4, after V lost 6 bases and J lost 3 bases. Germline V gives CDR1 MNHEY, CDR2 SMNVEV (reference sequence). This CDR3 has 14 amino acids. CDR3 residues: CASSSGTGGYEQYF. The CDR3 DNA follows: TGTGCCAGCAGCTCCGGGACAGGGGGCTACGAGCAGTACTTC.

This clone appeared a few times. This sequence joins TRBV28 and TRBJ1-2; no firm D call. The CDR3 is 12 amino acids. Germline V gene sequence: CDR1 MDHEN, CDR2 SYDVKM. Trimming removed 3 bases from V and 4 bases from J, with 6 bases in between. The CDR3: CASSLVTYGYTF. The CDR3 DNA is TGTGCCAGCAGTTTGGTAACCTATGGCTACACCTTC.

The chain has TRBV6-5 and TRBJ1-5; D is undetermined. The CDR3 has 14 residues. Germline CDR1 and CDR2: MNHEY and SVGAGI. Trimming took off 4 bases at V and 4 bases at J, with 11 bases between the two ends. The CDR3 protein is CASSFRAPNQPQHF. For the CDR3, the DNA is TGTGCCAGCAGTTTCCGGGCCCCGAATCAGCCCCAGCATTTT.

The V and J genes are TRBV9 and TRBJ2-2, with TRBD1 matching 7 bases. CDR1 and CDR2 from the germline V gene are SGDLS and YYNGEE. The CDR3 totals 17 residues. With V trimmed by 4 bases and J by 6 bases, 15 bases remained unmatched. This CDR3 is CASSPQTGYSDPGELFF. The CDR3 coding sequence is TGTGCCAGCAGCCCTCAGACAGGGTACTCGGACCCCGGGGAGCTGTTTTTT. Looking up the rest from reference TRBV9 and TRBJ2-2 gives the full variable domain: DSGVTQTPKHLITATGQRVTLRCSPRSGDLSVYWYQQSLDQGLQFLIQYYNGEERAKGNILERFSAQQFPDLHSELNLSSLELGDSALYFCASSPQTGYSDPGELFFGEGSRLTVL.

This chain uses TRBV15 with TRBJ1-4; no clear D gene. This CDR3 comprises 14 residues. The V gene lost 1 base and the J gene lost 8 bases, with 11 bases spanning the gap. Germline V CDR1 and CDR2: LNHNV, YYDKDF (reference sequence). CDR3 loop: CATSRGPVGEKLFF. The CDR3 nucleotides are TGTGCCACCAGCAGAGGGCCCGTGGGGGAAAAACTGTTTTTT. Full variable domain (rest looked up from reference TRBV15 and TRBJ1-4): DAMVIQNPRYQVTQFGKPVTLSCSQTLNHNVMYWYQQKSSQAPKLLFHYYDKDFNNEADTPDNFQSRRPNTSFCFLDIRSPGLGDTAMYLCATSRGPVGEKLFFGSGTQLSVL.

This rearrangement joins TRBV9 to TRBJ1-4; D is possibly TRBD1 (5 bases). Germline CDR1 SGDLS, CDR2 YYNGEE. V was cut by 0 bases and J by 8 bases, with 14 bases left in between. The CDR3 extends over 15 amino acids. The CDR3 nucleotides read TGTGCCAGCAGCGTAGAAGGGACGAGGGGCGAAAAACTGTTTTTT. It translates to CASSVEGTRGEKLFF.

This chain uses TRBV7-9 with TRBJ1-4, with D possibly matching TRBD1 (6 bases). CDR1 is SEHNR and CDR2 is FQNEAQ in the germline V gene (reference sequence). The germline V and J ends were trimmed by 2 bases and 6 bases, with 13 bases remaining between them. This CDR3 spans 15 amino acids. The CDR3 here is CASSLLRGGDEKLFF. The CDR3 region has the DNA TGTGCCAGCAGCTTACTCAGGGGTGGCGATGAAAAACTGTTTTTT. Full variable domain (rest looked up from reference TRBV7-9 and TRBJ1-4): DTGVSQNPRHKITKRGQNVTFRCDPISEHNRLYWYRQTLGQGPEFLTYFQNEAQLEKSRLLSDRFSAERPKGSFSTLEIQRTEQGDSAMYLCASSLLRGGDEKLFFGSGTQLSVL.

The chain couples TRBV4-1 to TRBJ1-2, with D possibly matching TRBD1 (5 bases). CDR1 is MGHRA and CDR2 is YSYEKL in the germline V gene. Trimming took 5 bases from V and 4 from J, leaving 17 bases between them. The CDR3 contains 15 residues. CDR3 amino acids: CASSSSEWGVYGYTF. CDR3 nucleotides: TGCGCCAGCAGCTCCTCCGAGTGGGGGGTCTATGGCTACACCTTC.

The rearrangement joins TRBV28 to TRBJ2-4, with 8 bases identical to TRBD1. Germline V CDR1 and CDR2: MDHEN, SYDVKM. The CDR3 is made up of 16 amino acids. V shed 3 bases, J shed 7 bases, and the junction held 11 bases outside the gene matches. The CDR3 protein is CASSFPVRGRVNIQYF. In nucleotides, the CDR3 is TGTGCCAGCAGTTTCCCCGTCAGGGGGCGCGTTAACATTCAGTACTTC.